Reported below is one T cell receptor beta chain. Antigen unknown. The library targeted TCRbeta and was prepared with unique molecular identifiers. TCRdb reanalysed the PCR reads using MiXCR and keeps one entry per CDR3 protein. The profile covers about 870,000 distinct CDR3 sequences, with about 16% appearing a single time and under 6% taken by the ten largest. This sample is part of a study of T-cell reconstitution after alpha-beta-depleted transplantation in children. The CDR3 sequence is 15 residues long. The V segment lost 3 bases and the J segment 4 bases; nucleotides outside the gene matches: 8. Broader study findings: Most T-cell counts and diversity one year after the transplant came from T cells that were newly produced. Expanded graft clones numbering several hundred reportedly gave rise to alpha-beta T cells about two months after transplant. Several patients had high TCRbeta diversity at day 60; it came from surviving recipient T cells and thymic progenitors.

This specimen consisted of PBMCs, mostly from graft donor cells, obtained 360 days after TCRalphabeta/CD19-depleted stem cell transplant. The V gene is TRBV12-3 or TRBV12-4, the J gene TRBJ2-5; 7 nucleotides align to TRBD2. The sequence was collected from a male patient between 10 and 17 years old who had a stem cell transplant for acute lymphoblastic leukemia, so the T cells may come from the graft donor. CDR3 sequence: CASSFEGGEIETQYF. In nucleotides, the CDR3 is TGTGCCAGCAGTTTCGAGGGAGGGGAAATAGAGACCCAGTACTTC.